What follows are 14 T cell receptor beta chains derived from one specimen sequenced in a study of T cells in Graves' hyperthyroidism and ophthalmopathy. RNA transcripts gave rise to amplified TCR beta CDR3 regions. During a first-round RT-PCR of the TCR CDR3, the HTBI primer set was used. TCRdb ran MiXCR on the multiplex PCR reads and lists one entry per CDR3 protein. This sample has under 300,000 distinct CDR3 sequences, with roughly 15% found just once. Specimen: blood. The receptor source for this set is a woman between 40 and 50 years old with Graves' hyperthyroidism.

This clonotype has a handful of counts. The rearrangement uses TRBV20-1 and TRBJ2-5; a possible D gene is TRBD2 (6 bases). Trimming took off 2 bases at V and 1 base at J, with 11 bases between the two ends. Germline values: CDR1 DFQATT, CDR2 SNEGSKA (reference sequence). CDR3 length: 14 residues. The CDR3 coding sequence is TGCAGTGCTAGACGTCCGGGAGCCCAAGAGACCCAGTACTTC. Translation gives CSARRPGAQETQYF.

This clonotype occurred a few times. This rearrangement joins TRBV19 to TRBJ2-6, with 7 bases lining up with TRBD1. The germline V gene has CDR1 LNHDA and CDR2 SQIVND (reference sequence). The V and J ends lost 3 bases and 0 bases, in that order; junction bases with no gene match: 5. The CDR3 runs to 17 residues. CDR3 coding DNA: TGTGCCAGTAGTATTACAGGGGCCAGCTCTGGGGCCAACGTCCTGACTTTC. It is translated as CASSITGASSGANVLTF.

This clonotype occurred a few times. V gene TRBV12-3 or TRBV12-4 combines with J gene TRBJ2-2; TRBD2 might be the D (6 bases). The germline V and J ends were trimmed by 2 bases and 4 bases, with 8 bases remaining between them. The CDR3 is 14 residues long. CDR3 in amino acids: CASSLQEGTGELFF. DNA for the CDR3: TGTGCCAGCAGTTTACAGGAGGGCACCGGGGAGCTGTTTTTT.

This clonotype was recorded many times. CDR3 region: CASSEVRQRNTEAFF. The CDR3, as DNA: TGTGCCAGCAGTGAAGTGCGACAGAGGAACACTGAAGCTTTCTTT. The genes are TRBV2 and TRBJ1-1; D may be TRBD1 (5 bases). CDR3 length: 15 residues. Germline CDR1 SNHLY, CDR2 FYNNEI. The V gene lost 1 base and the J gene lost 1 base, with 10 bases spanning the gap.

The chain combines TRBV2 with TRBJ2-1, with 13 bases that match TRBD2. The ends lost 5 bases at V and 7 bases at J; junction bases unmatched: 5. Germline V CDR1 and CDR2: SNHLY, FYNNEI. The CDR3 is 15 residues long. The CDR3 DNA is TGTGCCAGCAGTTACACTAGCGGGAGGGAGAATGAGCAGTTCTTC. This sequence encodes CASSYTSGRENEQFF.

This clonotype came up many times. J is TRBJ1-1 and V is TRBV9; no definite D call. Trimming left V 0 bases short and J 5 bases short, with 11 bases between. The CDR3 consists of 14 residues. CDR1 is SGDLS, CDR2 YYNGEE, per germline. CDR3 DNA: TGTGCCAGCAGCGTAGTAGGGAGGAGGACTGAAGCTTTCTTT. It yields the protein CASSVVGRRTEAFF. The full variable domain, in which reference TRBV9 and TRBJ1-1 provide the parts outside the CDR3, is DSGVTQTPKHLITATGQRVTLRCSPRSGDLSVYWYQQSLDQGLQFLIQYYNGEERAKGNILERFSAQQFPDLHSELNLSSLELGDSALYFCASSVVGRRTEAFFGQGTRLTVV.

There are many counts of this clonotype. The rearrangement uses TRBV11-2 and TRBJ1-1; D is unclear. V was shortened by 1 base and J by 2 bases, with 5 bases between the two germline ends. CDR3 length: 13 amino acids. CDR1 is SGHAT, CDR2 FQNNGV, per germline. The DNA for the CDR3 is TGTGCCAGCAGCTTAGCAGTAAACACTGAAGCTTTCTTT. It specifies CASSLAVNTEAFF.

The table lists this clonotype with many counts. The DNA for the CDR3 is TGTGCCAGCAGCCAAGCATCCGGGACTACTCAGTACTTC. Amino acids: CASSQASGTTQYF. The gene calls are TRBV3-1 and TRBJ2-5; 7 nucleotides match TRBD2. This CDR3 comprises 13 residues. Germline V gene lookup returns CDR1 LGHDT and CDR2 YNNKEL (reference sequence). Germline trimming cut 1 base from V and 11 bases from J; bases unmatched to any gene: 7.

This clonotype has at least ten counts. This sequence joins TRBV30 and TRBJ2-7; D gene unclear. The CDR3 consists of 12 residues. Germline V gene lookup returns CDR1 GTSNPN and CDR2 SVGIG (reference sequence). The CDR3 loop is CASGPFGHEQYF. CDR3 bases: TGTGCTTCCGGACCGTTTGGCCACGAGCAGTACTTC.

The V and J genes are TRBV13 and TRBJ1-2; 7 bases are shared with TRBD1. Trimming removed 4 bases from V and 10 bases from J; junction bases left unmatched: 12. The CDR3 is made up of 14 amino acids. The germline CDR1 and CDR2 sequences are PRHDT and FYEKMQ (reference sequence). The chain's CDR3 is CASSYGQVGLNYTF. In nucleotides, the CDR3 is TGTGCCAGCAGCTACGGACAGGTGGGGTTAAACTACACCTTC.

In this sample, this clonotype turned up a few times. The CDR3 reads CAWSRSRYGYTF. The CDR3 coding sequence is TGTGCCTGGAGTCGGTCTCGCTATGGCTACACCTTC. The chain recombines TRBV30 with TRBJ1-2; no clear D. The V gene lost 2 bases and the J gene lost 4 bases, with 8 bases spanning the gap. The CDR3 covers 12 residues. Germline values: CDR1 GTSNPN, CDR2 SVGIG (reference sequence).

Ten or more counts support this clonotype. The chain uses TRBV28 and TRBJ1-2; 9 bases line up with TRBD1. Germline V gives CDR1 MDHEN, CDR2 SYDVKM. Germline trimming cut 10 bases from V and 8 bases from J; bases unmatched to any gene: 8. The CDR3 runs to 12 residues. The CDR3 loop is CAILQGARGYTF. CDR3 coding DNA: TGTGCCATTTTACAGGGGGCGCGGGGCTACACCTTC.

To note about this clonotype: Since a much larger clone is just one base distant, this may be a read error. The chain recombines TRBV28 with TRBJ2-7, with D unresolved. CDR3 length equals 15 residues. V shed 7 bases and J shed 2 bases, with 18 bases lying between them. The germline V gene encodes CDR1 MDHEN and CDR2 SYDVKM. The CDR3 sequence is CASTSPLDSPYEQYF. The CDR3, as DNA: TGTGCCAGCACATCTCCTCTCGACTCACCCTACGAGCAGTACTTC.

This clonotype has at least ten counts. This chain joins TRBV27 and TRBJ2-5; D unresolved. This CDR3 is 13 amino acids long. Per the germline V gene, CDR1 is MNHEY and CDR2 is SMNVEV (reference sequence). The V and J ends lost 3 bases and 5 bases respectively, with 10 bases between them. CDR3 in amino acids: CASSLKQGETQYF. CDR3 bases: TGTGCCAGCAGTTTGAAACAAGGCGAGACCCAGTACTTC.